This T cell receptor beta chain was recorded in a study of T-cell memory formation after mild COVID-19. CDR3 length: 11 amino acids. Trimming removed 4 bases at V and 9 bases at J, with 10 bases between. Germline lookup yields CDR1 SQVTM and CDR2 ANQGSEA. TCRdb re-called the 5' RACE reads with MiXCR, one entry per CDR3 protein. The sample lists 350,000 to 500,000 distinct CDR3 sequences; 20% were seen once. This clonotype came up a few times. This clonotype was sampled from an adult woman who had mild COVID-19 (a few samples of this study predate the infection). Cell type and time point are not known. Sequencing input: PBMCs or a T cell subset sorted from them (not recorded which). The rearrangement links TRBV29-1 to TRBJ2-1; no clear D gene. CDR3 in amino acids: CSVASDREQFF. The CDR3 DNA sequence: TGCAGCGTTGCTTCAGATCGTGAGCAGTTCTTC.